This entry lists 32 T cell receptor beta chains sequenced from one sample in a study of blood T cell repertoires in COVID-19. TCRdb keeps only in-frame clones here, not all; method: immunoSEQ multiplex PCR. The repertoire holds 200,000 to 250,000 clones, roughly 85% seen once, with under 2.5% in the top ten. Sequenced material: peripheral blood. These receptors all come from a woman in her 70s with COVID-19, enrolled during active disease.

V usage is TRBV7-2 and J usage is TRBJ2-7; maybe TRBD2 (5 bases). Trimming took 3 bases from V and 0 from J, leaving 12 bases between them. Germline loops: CDR1 SGHTA, CDR2 FQGNSA. The CDR3 spans 15 residues. The CDR3 spells CASSFSRAVSYEQYF. The CDR3 coding sequence is TGTGCCAGCAGCTTTTCGAGGGCGGTCTCCTACGAGCAGTACTTC.

The chain combines TRBV11-2 with TRBJ2-3; the D is unclear. This CDR3 is 13 amino acids long. CDR1 and CDR2 from the germline V gene are SGHAT and FQNNGV. V was pared by 0 bases and J by 4 bases, with 5 bases between. This CDR3 reads CASSLDLSDTQYF. The DNA for the CDR3 is TGTGCCAGCAGCTTAGATCTTTCAGATACGCAGTATTTT.

The chain couples TRBV2 to TRBJ2-1; 7 bases line up with TRBD1. Trimming cost V 6 bases and J 1 base; bases outside gene matches: 9. The germline gives CDR1 SNHLY, CDR2 FYNNEI. The CDR3 has 16 residues. For the CDR3, the DNA is TGTGCCAGCAGCCTACAGGGGCCCGGGTCCTACAATGAGCAGTTCTTC. This codes for CASSLQGPGSYNEQFF.

The V call is TRBV5-5, the J call TRBJ1-4; TRBD1 matches at 10 bases. The CDR3 covers 14 residues. After removal of 4 bases from V and 8 bases from J, the junction contained 5 bases not matched to a gene. The germline V gene has CDR1 SGHKS and CDR2 YYEKEE (reference sequence). In DNA, the CDR3 is TGTGCCAGCAGCATGACAGGGGGCTACGAAAAACTGTTTTTT. Translation: CASSMTGGYEKLFF.

The chain combines TRBV7-2 with TRBJ1-1; 9 nucleotides match TRBD1. Germline V gives CDR1 SGHTA, CDR2 FQGNSA. The CDR3 is 17 residues long. The V segment lost 2 bases and the J segment 0 bases; nucleotides outside the gene matches: 7. CDR3 nucleotide sequence: TGTGCCAGCAGCTTAAGACAGGGGGGCCCCATGAACACTGAAGCTTTCTTT. Protein product: CASSLRQGGPMNTEAFF.

The chain links TRBV5-1 to TRBJ2-3, with D unclear. Germline V gives CDR1 SGHRS, CDR2 YFSETQ. This CDR3 is built from 15 residues. Trimming removed 4 bases at V and 2 bases at J, with 14 bases between. CDR3 amino acids: CASSLLVTHTDTQYF. The CDR3 region has the DNA TGCGCCAGCAGCCTATTAGTAACGCACACAGATACGCAGTATTTT.

The chain uses TRBV6-5 and TRBJ1-2; 7 positions agree with TRBD1. CDR1 and CDR2 from the germline V gene are MNHEY and SVGAGI. Unmatched junction bases numbered 12, after V lost 4 bases and J lost 4 bases. The CDR3 contains 16 residues. The CDR3 nucleotides are TGTGCCAGCAGTTTTCCCACGCAGGGGGGCGGCTATGGCTACACCTTC. Translating it yields CASSFPTQGGGYGYTF.

This chain uses TRBV6-2 or TRBV6-3 with TRBJ1-1; TRBD1 is a possible D gene (6 bases). V was clipped by 2 bases and J by 1 base, with 8 bases between them. Looked up from germline, CDR1 is MNHEY and CDR2 is SVGEGT. CDR3 size: 14 residues. The CDR3: CASSYTGSNTEAFF. CDR3 sequence (DNA): TGTGCCAGCAGTTACACAGGGTCGAACACTGAAGCTTTCTTT.

The rearrangement uses TRBV11-2 and TRBJ1-4; the D gene is possibly TRBD1 (5 bases). Germline-derived CDR1 and CDR2 are SGHAT and FQNNGV. With 2 bases removed from V and 6 bases from J, the gap between germline ends came to 13 bases. The CDR3 has 15 amino acids. The CDR3 sequence: CASSLSAGRHEKLFF. CDR3 DNA: TGTGCCAGCAGCTTATCCGCAGGGCGGCATGAAAAACTGTTTTTT.

V and J are TRBV10-1 and TRBJ1-1; no clear D. The CDR3 covers 17 residues. Germline values: CDR1 WNHNN, CDR2 SYGVQD (reference sequence). V dropped 6 bases and J dropped 1 base, with 21 bases sitting between them. This CDR3 is CASRRQKSRRKNTEAFF. CDR3 bases: TGCGCCAGCAGGCGGCAGAAGAGCCGACGGAAGAACACTGAAGCTTTCTTT.

This chain connects TRBV27 to TRBJ2-1; 7 bases fit TRBD2. This CDR3 is built from 16 residues. J gave up 7 bases and V 5 bases, and 14 bases lay outside the gene matches. CDR1 and CDR2 (germline): MNHEY, SMNVEV (reference sequence). In DNA form, the CDR3 reads TGTGCCAGCAGTATGCGATGGGGGGGAATCGGTAATGAGCAGTTCTTC. This sequence encodes CASSMRWGGIGNEQFF.

The V and J genes are TRBV19 and TRBJ1-2; 7 nucleotides line up with TRBD1. CDR3 length: 14 residues. J was trimmed by 7 bases and V by 6 bases; bases with no gene match: 11. Germline lookup yields CDR1 LNHDA and CDR2 SQIVND (reference sequence). The CDR3: CASSPQGNFGGYTF. The CDR3 bases are TGTGCCAGTAGCCCACAGGGGAATTTCGGTGGCTACACCTTC.

The gene calls are TRBV6-2 or TRBV6-3 and TRBJ2-6, with D possibly matching TRBD1 (5 bases). Germline loops: CDR1 MNHEY, CDR2 SVGEGT. This CDR3 spans 16 amino acids. V gave up 6 bases and J gave up 0 bases, with 12 bases separating them. CDR3 DNA sequence: TGTGCCAGCAGCCCGGACACCTTCTCTGGGGCCAACGTCCTGACTTTC. Translated: CASSPDTFSGANVLTF.

The chain combines TRBV6-5 with TRBJ2-3; 8 bases map to TRBD2. Germline-derived CDR1 and CDR2 are MNHEY and SVGAGI. This CDR3 region has 16 residues. V lost 2 bases, J lost 2 bases, and 6 bases stayed unmatched. For the CDR3, the DNA is TGTGCCAGCAGTTACACGGGAGGGCTGGCCACAGATACGCAGTATTTT. Protein sequence: CASSYTGGLATDTQYF.

The CDR3 region has the DNA TGTGCCAGCAGCGTGAGGGCCCCTCCTAGCGGGGGGTTTTATGAGCAGTTCTTC. This sequence encodes CASSVRAPPSGGFYEQFF. The chain joins TRBV9 to TRBJ2-1, with 11 bases lining up with TRBD2. Germline V lookup: CDR1 SGDLS, CDR2 YYNGEE. There are 18 residues in the CDR3. J was trimmed by 8 bases and V by 2 bases; bases with no gene match: 15.

V usage is TRBV19 and J usage is TRBJ1-1; D uncertain. CDR1 and CDR2 from the germline V gene are LNHDA and SQIVND (reference sequence). V lost 3 bases and J lost 4, with 12 bases in between. The CDR3 covers 14 residues. The CDR3 nucleotides read TGTGCCAGTAGTATCGGCGGTGCCGGCACTGAAGCTTTCTTT. Protein sequence: CASSIGGAGTEAFF.

In DNA, the CDR3 is TGTGCCAGCAGCTTCGGCGGGATGTACGAGCAGTACTTC. Translating it yields CASSFGGMYEQYF. J is TRBJ2-7 and V is TRBV11-2; possible D gene TRBD2, 6 bases. The CDR3 contains 13 residues. CDR1 SGHAT and CDR2 FQNNGV come from the germline V gene. V was cut by 3 bases and J by 4 bases, with 10 bases left in between.

This clone was seen only a few times. The chain is built from TRBV19 and TRBJ1-5; 9 positions agree with TRBD1. Trimming removed 4 bases from V and 2 bases from J; junction bases left unmatched: 6. Germline CDR1 is LNHDA and CDR2 is SQIVND (reference sequence). The CDR3 is 16 residues long. This CDR3 reads CASSKQGAGGNQPQHF. The DNA for the CDR3 is TGTGCCAGTAGTAAACAGGGGGCGGGTGGCAATCAGCCCCAGCATTTT. Looking up the rest from reference TRBV19 and TRBJ1-5 gives the full variable domain: DGGITQSPKYLFRKEGQNVTLSCEQNLNHDAMYWYRQDPGQGLRLIYYSQIVNDFQKGDIAEGYSVSREKKESFPLTVTSAQKNPTAFYLCASSKQGAGGNQPQHFGDGTRLSIL.

The gene calls are TRBV14 and TRBJ1-4; D perhaps matches TRBD1 (6 bases). V lost 4 bases and J lost 8, with 17 bases in between. The CDR3 is 15 residues long. Germline CDR1 reads SGHDN; CDR2 reads FVKESK. CDR3 loop: CASSRSGGGYEKLFF. The CDR3 DNA is TGTGCCAGCAGCCGAAGTGGGGGGGGCTACGAAAAACTGTTTTTT. Full variable domain (missing parts from reference TRBV14 and TRBJ1-4): EAGVTQFPSHSVIEKGQTVTLRCDPISGHDNLYWYRRVMGKEIKFLLHFVKESKQDESGMPNNRFLAERTGGTYSTLKVQPAELEDSGVYFCASSRSGGGYEKLFFGSGTQLSVL.

V gene TRBV11-3 combines with J gene TRBJ2-7, with 7 bases identical to TRBD1. Germline CDR1 and CDR2: SGHNT and YENEEA. Germline trimming cut 5 bases from V and 3 bases from J; bases unmatched to any gene: 22. This CDR3 contains 19 residues. DNA of the CDR3: TGTGCCAGCAGCGCAACCCCGGGGACAGATCTCATTTGGTTCTACGAGCAGTACTTC. This gives the protein CASSATPGTDLIWFYEQYF.

The chain recombines TRBV24-1 with TRBJ2-7; 11 bases are a match to TRBD2. This CDR3 has 17 amino acids. CDR1 and CDR2 from the germline V gene are KGHDR and SFDVKD. The V segment lost 5 bases and the J segment 0 bases; nucleotides outside the gene matches: 8. CDR3 sequence (DNA): TGTGCCACCAGTGGGGGTCCTAGCGGGAGGCCCTCCTACGAGCAGTACTTC. It codes for CATSGGPSGRPSYEQYF.

This rearrangement joins TRBV15 to TRBJ1-2; no reliable D call. Germline CDR1 and CDR2: LNHNV and YYDKDF (reference sequence). The CDR3 runs to 13 residues. V was clipped by 6 bases and J by 4 bases, with 12 bases between them. The CDR3 nucleotides read TGTGCCACCAGTAAACCGGGGTCCTATGGCTACACCTTC. Translated: CATSKPGSYGYTF.

The chain is built from TRBV19 and TRBJ1-2; no reliable D call. CDR1 LNHDA and CDR2 SQIVND come from the germline V gene (reference sequence). CDR3 length equals 13 residues. Trimming took 6 bases from V and 4 from J, leaving 12 bases between them. This CDR3 reads CASSTLEIYGYTF. CDR3 in DNA: TGTGCCAGTAGCACCTTAGAGATCTATGGCTACACCTTC.

The rearrangement links TRBV19 to TRBJ2-1, with 11 positions matching TRBD2. CDR1 LNHDA and CDR2 SQIVND come from the germline V gene (reference sequence). The CDR3 is made up of 16 amino acids. V lost 5 bases, J lost 5 bases, and 8 bases stayed unmatched. CDR3 amino acids: CASSAGTSGFNNEQFF. In nucleotides, the CDR3 is TGTGCCAGTAGTGCAGGGACTAGCGGATTTAACAATGAGCAGTTCTTC.

This chain links TRBV14 with TRBJ2-7, with 10 nucleotides matching TRBD1. The J segment lost 6 bases and the V segment lost 4 bases, leaving 9 bases of the junction unmatched. CDR1 and CDR2 from the germline V gene are SGHDN and FVKESK. The CDR3 is 15 residues long. The CDR3, as DNA: TGTGCCAGCAGCCCCCGGACAGGGGGACGAGGCGAGCAGTACTTC. It yields the protein CASSPRTGGRGEQYF.

This rearrangement joins TRBV6-2 or TRBV6-3 to TRBJ1-1, with 8 bases lining up with TRBD1. Germline-derived CDR1 and CDR2 are MNHEY and SVGEGT. Unmatched junction bases numbered 9, after V lost 6 bases and J lost 0 bases. CDR3 length equals 16 residues. The CDR3: CASSPRRTGMNTEAFF. CDR3 DNA sequence: TGTGCCAGCAGCCCCCGCCGGACAGGGATGAACACTGAAGCTTTCTTT.

This chain joins TRBV4-2 and TRBJ1-2; TRBD1 matches 9 bases. V shed 0 bases, J shed 7 bases, and the junction held 6 bases outside the gene matches. CDR3 length: 15 amino acids. The V gene's germline CDR1 is LGHNA and CDR2 YNFKEQ. The CDR3 nucleotides read TGTGCCAGCAGCCAAGACGGGACAGGGCGTCTTGGCTACACCTTC. It specifies CASSQDGTGRLGYTF.

This chain joins TRBV5-4 and TRBJ2-1; 7 bases line up with TRBD1. Germline V gives CDR1 SGHNT, CDR2 YYREEE (reference sequence). With V trimmed by 3 bases and J by 5 bases, 8 bases remained unmatched. This CDR3 spans 15 amino acids. The CDR3 protein is CASSSGTARHNEQFF. The CDR3 DNA reads as TGTGCCAGCAGCTCGGGGACAGCGCGCCACAATGAGCAGTTCTTC.

V gene TRBV18 combines with J gene TRBJ1-2; D is perhaps TRBD1 (5 bases). The V end lost 3 bases, the J end lost 5 bases, and 10 bases lay between the germline ends. Germline-derived CDR1 and CDR2 are KGHSH and LQKENI. CDR3 size: 13 residues. The CDR3 bases are TGTGCCAGCTCACCCGAGACAGATTATGGCTACACCTTC. Translated, it gives CASSPETDYGYTF.

The chain's CDR3 is CASRMDLQETQYF. The CDR3 nucleotides read TGTGCCAGCAGAATGGACTTACAAGAGACCCAGTACTTC. This rearrangement joins TRBV12-3 or TRBV12-4 to TRBJ2-5, with a weak D call TRBD2 (5 bases). The CDR3 spans 13 residues. The ends were cut back, 6 bases at V and 2 bases at J, with 10 bases in the middle.

The chain is built from TRBV27 and TRBJ2-7; 7 nucleotides align to TRBD2. In germline, CDR1 is MNHEY, CDR2 SMNVEV (reference sequence). V lost 5 bases to trimming and J lost 2 bases; unmatched junction nucleotides: 9. This CDR3 has 15 residues. CDR3 nucleotides: TGTGCCAGCAGTCCCCTAGCGGTGGGAACCTACGAGCAGTACTTC. Translation gives CASSPLAVGTYEQYF.

DNA of the CDR3: TGTGCCAGACGGGGACAGCTTGGAAAACTGTTTTTT. Protein product: CARRGQLGKLFF. The V gene is TRBV21-1, the J gene TRBJ1-4; TRBD1 is taken as the D call from the table, unchecked against the DNA. TRBV21-1 is reported as a pseudogene. The CDR3 covers 12 residues.